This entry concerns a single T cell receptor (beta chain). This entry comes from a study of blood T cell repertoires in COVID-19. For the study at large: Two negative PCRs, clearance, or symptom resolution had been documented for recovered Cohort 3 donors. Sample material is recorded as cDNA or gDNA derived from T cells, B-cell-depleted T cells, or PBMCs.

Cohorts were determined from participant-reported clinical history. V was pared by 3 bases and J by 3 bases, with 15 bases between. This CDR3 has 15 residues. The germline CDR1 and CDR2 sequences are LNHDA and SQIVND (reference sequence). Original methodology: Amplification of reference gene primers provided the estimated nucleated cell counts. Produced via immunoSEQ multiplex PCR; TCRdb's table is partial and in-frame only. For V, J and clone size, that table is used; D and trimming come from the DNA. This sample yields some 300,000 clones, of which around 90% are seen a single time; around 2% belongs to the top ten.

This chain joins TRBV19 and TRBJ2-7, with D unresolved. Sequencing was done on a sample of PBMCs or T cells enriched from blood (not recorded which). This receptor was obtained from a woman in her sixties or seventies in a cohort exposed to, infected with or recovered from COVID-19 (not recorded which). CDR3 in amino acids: CASSMSVDAVYEQYF. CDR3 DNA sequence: TGTGCCAGTAGTATGTCGGTTGATGCGGTCTACGAGCAGTACTTC.